A selection of T cell receptor beta chains follows, all from one sample in a study of T cell responses to AZD1222 COVID-19 vaccine. Here immunoSEQ multiplex PCR was the method, and the copy in TCRdb shows in-frame clones only, minus some. The table shows approximately 110,000 clones, with roughly 84% occurring only once. Sequenced here: peripheral blood, sampled on day 0 of AZD1222 vaccination. The receptors were gathered from an adult in good health. CDR3s include the opening cysteine and the closing phenylalanine or tryptophan. A D gene is named only where the DNA matches it firmly. Size is stated for part of the rows, as once, few or many counts, or as a class when the clone is expanded.

>.|TRBV12-3/TRBV12-4|TRBJ1-6|.
CASSVQVSPLHF
TGTGCCAGCAGTGTACAGGTTTCACCCCTCCACTTT
>.|TRBV24-1|TRBJ1-3|few
CATSDPGSSGTIYF
TGTGCCACCAGTGACCCGGGGTCCAGCGGCACCATATATTTT
>.|TRBV5-1|TRBJ1-4|.
CASSFGGTNEKLFF
TGCGCCAGCAGCTTTGGGGGAACTAATGAAAAACTGTTTTTT
>TRBD2|TRBV27|TRBJ2-1|.
CASRRGGNEQFF
TGTGCCAGCAGGCGGGGGGGCAATGAGCAGTTCTTC
>TRBD2|TRBV11-2|TRBJ2-1|once
CASQALAGGWNEQFF
TGTGCCAGCCAGGCATTAGCGGGAGGGTGGAATGAGCAGTTCTTC
>TRBD2|TRBV7-9|TRBJ2-7|.
CASSLGGSGGSYEQYF
TGTGCCAGCAGCTTAGGTGGTAGCGGGGGGTCCTACGAGCAGTACTTC
>.|TRBV28|TRBJ1-5|.
CASSLVRDTSNQPQHF
TGTGCCAGCAGTTTAGTACGGGACACAAGCAATCAGCCCCAGCATTTT
>TRBD1|TRBV7-9|TRBJ2-7|.
CASSLADRTGATEQYF
TGTGCCAGCAGCTTAGCAGATAGGACAGGGGCTACCGAGCAGTACTTC
>.|TRBV10-3|TRBJ1-1|.
CAISEGLGVTAEAFF
TGTGCCATCAGTGAGGGTTTGGGGGTTACGGCTGAAGCTTTCTTT
>.|TRBV4-1|TRBJ2-1|.
CASSQEFGEQFF
TGCGCCAGCAGCCAAGAATTCGGTGAGCAGTTCTTC
>TRBD2|TRBV7-2|TRBJ2-3|.
CASSPTSGSVHTQYF
TGTGCCAGCAGCCCGACTAGCGGGAGCGTACATACGCAGTATTTT
>.|TRBV10-3|TRBJ1-1|.
CAIAVQNTEAFF
TGTGCCATCGCCGTTCAGAACACTGAAGCTTTCTTT
>.|TRBV28|TRBJ2-3|.
CASSRPDTQYF
TGTGCCAGCAGTCGTCCTGATACGCAGTATTTT
>TRBD1|TRBV19|TRBJ2-5|.
CASNDRVQETQYF
TGTGCCAGTAATGACAGGGTTCAAGAGACCCAGTACTTC
>TRBD1|TRBV3-1/TRBV3-2|TRBJ1-5|.
CASSQGTQGGQPQHF
TGTGCCAGCAGCCAAGGAACACAGGGGGGTCAGCCCCAGCATTTT
>.|TRBV28|TRBJ1-5|.
CASRDGGLGQPQHF
TGTGCCAGCAGGGATGGGGGGCTTGGTCAGCCCCAGCATTTT
>.|TRBV5-1|TRBJ2-7|.
CASSLDSSEEQYF
TGCGCCAGCAGCTTGGATTCCTCTGAGGAGCAGTACTTC
>.|TRBV6-2/TRBV6-3|TRBJ2-2|.
CASSWAGAGELFF
TGTGCCAGCAGTTGGGCAGGGGCCGGGGAGCTGTTTTTT
>.|TRBV2|TRBJ2-1|.
CASKREQFF
TGTGCCAGCAAACGTGAGCAGTTCTTC
>TRBD1|TRBV5-4|TRBJ1-2|.
CASSWDSGYGYTF
TGTGCCAGCAGCTGGGACAGTGGGTATGGCTACACCTTC
>.|TRBV11-2|TRBJ1-2|few
CASRRLSRGARGYTF
TGTGCCAGTCGTCGCCTCAGTCGGGGGGCCAGGGGCTACACCTTC
>.|TRBV2|TRBJ2-7|.
CASSNPGQRTYEQYF
TGTGCCAGCAGTAACCCTGGACAGAGGACTTACGAGCAGTACTTC
>.|TRBV5-6|TRBJ2-1|.
CASSLDRGLYNEQFF
TGTGCCAGCAGCTTGGATCGGGGACTCTACAATGAGCAGTTCTTC
>TRBD1|TRBV11-1|TRBJ1-2|.
CASSYSGTDNYGYTF
TGTGCCAGCAGCTACTCCGGGACAGATAACTATGGCTACACCTTC
>TRBD1|TRBV2|TRBJ1-5|.
CASSQGARDQPQHF
TGTGCCAGCAGCCAGGGGGCTAGAGATCAGCCCCAGCATTTT
>.|TRBV7-8|TRBJ2-1|once
CASSLTAEGGFSREQFF
TGTGCCAGCAGCTTGACGGCTGAGGGGGGATTTAGCAGGGAGCAGTTCTTC
>TRBD1|TRBV18|TRBJ2-2|.
CASSPGQVPGELFF
TGTGCCAGCTCACCCGGACAGGTCCCCGGGGAGCTGTTTTTT
>TRBD1|TRBV5-1|TRBJ1-6|.
CASSIAGGLNYNSPLHF
TGCGCCAGCAGCATCGCAGGGGGCCTAAACTATAATTCACCCCTCCACTTT